This T cell receptor (beta chain) was identified during a study of blood T cell repertoires in COVID-19. For the study at large: Acute and convalescent COVID-19 samples came from the United States, Italy and Spain. PBMCs, B-cell-depleted T cells, or T cells were the source of the cDNA or gDNA that made up the material.

In the authors' methods: How many nucleated cells were present was estimated from reference gene primer amplification. Clones were read by immunoSEQ multiplex PCR, and TCRdb kept only the in-frame ones, dropping some. V and J calls and clone size are copied from that table; D and trimming were computed from the DNA. Here the sample spans 150,000 to 200,000 clones, 85% to 95% being singletons. Patients in Seattle were enrolled during active infection, then followed longitudinally. Germline V gene lookup returns CDR1 MNHEY and CDR2 SVGAGI. This CDR3 contains 13 residues. V was pared by 8 bases and J by 5 bases, with 15 bases between.

The sequence was collected from a woman aged 55-69 years with COVID-19, enrolled during active disease. Material: peripheral blood. V gene TRBV6-5 combines with J gene TRBJ2-5; weak D call: TRBD1 (6 bases). CDR3 coding DNA: TGTGCCAGCTCCTCACCTAGGGGGGAGACCCAGTACTTC. Its translation is CASSSPRGETQYF.